This is a list of T cell receptor beta chains from one sample in a study of blood T cells in healthy people across ages. TCRdb re-called the 5' RACE reads through MiXCR, storing one row per CDR3 protein. The sample yields about 1.6 million distinct CDR3 sequences, approximately 32% seen once. The sequenced material came from blood. The receptors derive from a woman in her thirties in good health. CDR3s include the opening cysteine and the closing phenylalanine or tryptophan. A D gene is named only where the DNA matches it firmly. Part of the rows lack a size; the others show once, few, many or a class for expanded clones.

TGTGCCAGCAGTTACTCAATCCGGGGGGGCACAGATACGCAGTATTTT | CASSYSIRGGTDTQYF | few | TRBV6-6 | TRBD2 | TRBJ2-3
TGTGCCAGCAGCACAACAACCTACGAGCAGTACTTC | CASSTTTYEQYF | few | TRBV7-2 | NA | TRBJ2-7
TGCAGTGCTAGGGGGATACTAGTTCTCGGCACAGATACGCAGTATTTT | CSARGILVLGTDTQYF | few | TRBV20-1 | NA | TRBJ2-3
TGCAGCGTCTCCCCGGACAGCAAGAACTATGGCTACACCTTC | CSVSPDSKNYGYTF | NA | TRBV29-1 | NA | TRBJ1-2
TGCAGCGTTGTTGGTTTGACTGGGGCCAACGTCCTGACTTTC | CSVVGLTGANVLTF | many | TRBV29-1 | NA | TRBJ2-6
TGTGCCAGCAGCTTACGGCAACTAGCGGGGGGGCGGTTTTCTCTTTCAGATACGCAGTATTTT | CASSLRQLAGGRFSLSDTQYF | few | TRBV11-2 | TRBD2 | TRBJ2-3
TGCGCCAGCAGCCCCGAGGGGACTAGCGGGAGAGAGACCCAGTACTTC | CASSPEGTSGRETQYF | few | TRBV5-1 | TRBD2 | TRBJ2-5
TGTGCCAGCAGTTCAACAGACTCTTTTAATGAAAAACTGTTTTTT | CASSSTDSFNEKLFF | few | TRBV6-6 | NA | TRBJ1-4
TGTGCCAGCAGTGCCCTGACCAAGGCAGATACGCAGTATTTT | CASSALTKADTQYF | NA | TRBV6-6 | NA | TRBJ2-3
TGTGCCAGCAGCTTAGGCCCCAATTTTGGGGAGGGAAACACCATATATTTT | CASSLGPNFGEGNTIYF | NA | TRBV7-9 | NA | TRBJ1-3
TGTGCCACCAGCTTTCCCGGGACACACTCAAGGGAGCAGTACTTC | CATSFPGTHSREQYF | once | TRBV15 | NA | TRBJ2-5
TGCAGTGCTAGAGCTGCGACAGGGGGCACAGATACGCAGTATTTT | CSARAATGGTDTQYF | NA | TRBV20-1 | TRBD1 | TRBJ2-3
TGTGCCAGCAGCCCACGGACAGGGATAGCCAAAAACATTCAGTACTTC | CASSPRTGIAKNIQYF | few | TRBV7-6 | TRBD1 | TRBJ2-4
TGCAGTGCTAGAGATGTCGGGAGAGACTTGTACAATGAGCAGTTCTTC | CSARDVGRDLYNEQFF | NA | TRBV20-1 | NA | TRBJ2-1
TGCAGTGCTTCTCGCCGGGACAGGGAGACCTACGAGCAGTACTTC | CSASRRDRETYEQYF | NA | TRBV20-1 | TRBD1 | TRBJ2-7
TGCGCCAGCAGCCAAGGAGGGTCGAAGGGAGATACGCAGTATTTT | CASSQGGSKGDTQYF | NA | TRBV4-1 | NA | TRBJ2-3
TGTGCCAGCAGCCTACCCTTTCGCAGAAACAATGTGCAGTTCTTC | CASSLPFRRNNVQFF | NA | TRBV11-1 | NA | TRBJ2-1
TGTGCCAGTCGCGGCATCGGCACAGATACGCAGTATTTT | CASRGIGTDTQYF | many | TRBV4-2 | NA | TRBJ2-3
TGTGCCAGCAGCACCGGGACAGGGGTAAACACCGGGGAGCTGTTTTTT | CASSTGTGVNTGELFF | NA | TRBV7-9 | TRBD1 | TRBJ2-2
TGCAGTGCTAGCCCGGACAGGGGAAGCTCCTACGAGCAGTACTTC | CSASPDRGSSYEQYF | NA | TRBV20-1 | TRBD1 | TRBJ2-7
TGCAGTGCTAGAGGGTTACGCTCCAGTTCCTACGAGCAGTACTTC | CSARGLRSSSYEQYF | NA | TRBV20-1 | NA | TRBJ2-7
TGCGCCAGCAGCTCGGATGGGAGCTCTGGGGCCAACGTCCTGACTTTC | CASSSDGSSGANVLTF | few | TRBV5-1 | NA | TRBJ2-6
TGTGCCAGCATATTAAGAACTAGCGGGGGGTCTGTATTTAGCACAGATACGCAGTATTTT | CASILRTSGGSVFSTDTQYF | NA | TRBV6-1 | TRBD2 | TRBJ2-3
TGCGCCAGCAGCTTAACTAGCGGGGGGGTCGATGAGCAGTTCTTC | CASSLTSGGVDEQFF | many | TRBV5-1 | TRBD2 | TRBJ2-1
TGTGCCAGCAGCGCCCGAGCGGGGGGGAACAATGAGCAGTTCTTC | CASSARAGGNNEQFF | NA | TRBV9 | TRBD2 | TRBJ2-1
TGCAGTGCTGGGACAGGGGGAACCCTCTCCTACGAGCAGTACTTC | CSAGTGGTLSYEQYF | NA | TRBV20-1 | TRBD1 | TRBJ2-7
TGTGCCAGCAGCCAAGATCTGTGGGAAACTAGGGATGAGCAGTTCTTC | CASSQDLWETRDEQFF | few | TRBV3-1 | NA | TRBJ2-1
TGTGCCAGCTCAAGGGCCCAGGGGACGGCTGGGGCCAACGTCCTGACTTTC | CASSRAQGTAGANVLTF | NA | TRBV18 | NA | TRBJ2-6
TGTGCCAGCAGTTACTCGTCGACTGCTTACGAGCAGTACTTC | CASSYSSTAYEQYF | few | TRBV6-5 | NA | TRBJ2-7
TGCAGTGCTAGGACTCCGGGAAGGGGGGACTCTAGGGAGCAGTACTTC | CSARTPGRGDSREQYF | NA | TRBV20-1 | NA | TRBJ2-7
TGTGCCAGCAGCGTAGCTATGGCGGATACCTACGAGCAGTACTTC | CASSVAMADTYEQYF | NA | TRBV9 | NA | TRBJ2-7
TGTGCCAGCAGTTTAATCGGCCGGTATACTTCACCCCTCCACTTT | CASSLIGRYTSPLHF | NA | TRBV12-3/TRBV12-4 | NA | TRBJ1-6
TGTGCCAGCAGCCCCTTTCGCTACGAGCAGTACTTC | CASSPFRYEQYF | NA | TRBV11-3 | NA | TRBJ2-7
TGTGCCAGCAGTTTATCTGCCAAACCAATCTACGAGCAGTACTTC | CASSLSAKPIYEQYF | few | TRBV27 | NA | TRBJ2-7
TGTGCCAGCAGTCCGTCCGGGACAGGGGTCTACGAGCAGTACTTC | CASSPSGTGVYEQYF | NA | TRBV6-5 | TRBD1 | TRBJ2-7
TGTGCCAGCACAAGAGTCGAGCGTGAGACCCAGTACTTC | CASTRVERETQYF | NA | TRBV2 | NA | TRBJ2-5
TGTGCCAGCAGTCGGGACTTTTTACAAGAGACCCAGTACTTC | CASSRDFLQETQYF | NA | TRBV6-6 | NA | TRBJ2-5
TGTGCCAGCAGCGTAGCTGGTTCGAGCTCCTACAATGAGCAGTTCTTC | CASSVAGSSSYNEQFF | few | TRBV9 | NA | TRBJ2-1
TGTGCCAGCAGCCAGGACCTAGCCGGGGCCACAGATACGCAGTATTTT | CASSQDLAGATDTQYF | NA | TRBV4-2 | NA | TRBJ2-3
TGCGCCAGCAGCTTGGATGGGGACAGTCCCTACGAGCAGTACTTC | CASSLDGDSPYEQYF | NA | TRBV5-1 | TRBD1 | TRBJ2-7
TGTGCCAGTAGTATAGGGGCAGGGCTGGTAAAGACCCAGTACTTC | CASSIGAGLVKTQYF | NA | TRBV19 | NA | TRBJ2-5
TGTGCCAGCAGTTACATACCAGGAGACTACGAGCAGTACTTC | CASSYIPGDYEQYF | NA | TRBV6-5 | NA | TRBJ2-7
TGTGCCAGCAGCCCTACGGGTCTCGGGATCTACGAGCAGTACTTC | CASSPTGLGIYEQYF | NA | TRBV7-2 | NA | TRBJ2-7
TGTGCCTGCAGCCAAGAGGGCAGATATGGCTACACCTTC | CACSQEGRYGYTF | NA | TRBV3-1 | NA | TRBJ1-2
TGTGCCAGCAGGCAGGGATTCACTGAAGCTTTCTTT | CASRQGFTEAFF | few | TRBV12-3/TRBV12-4 | NA | TRBJ1-1
TGTGCCAGCAGCTCCTTCGTGGGGGCAAGAGAGCAGTACTTC | CASSSFVGAREQYF | few | TRBV11-2 | NA | TRBJ2-7
TGCGCCAGCAGAAGGACATACGTTGCCAGGGCAGTGTCCGAGCAGTACTTC | CASRRTYVARAVSEQYF | NA | TRBV5-1 | NA | TRBJ2-7
TGTGCCACTGCGGACAGGGCCCACACTGAAGCTTTCTTT | CATADRAHTEAFF | few | TRBV10-3 | TRBD1 | TRBJ1-1
TGTGCCAGCAGCTTAGTGGTCCCCTGGACCTCACAAGAGACCCAGTACTTC | CASSLVVPWTSQETQYF | NA | TRBV7-6 | NA | TRBJ2-5
TGTGCCAGCAGCCAAGATCTGGGACAGTCCACAGATACGCAGTATTTT | CASSQDLGQSTDTQYF | NA | TRBV4-2 | TRBD1 | TRBJ2-3
TGCGCCAGCAGCCCAGCAGGGGCCTACAATGTGCAGTTCTTC | CASSPAGAYNVQFF | NA | TRBV5-1 | NA | TRBJ2-1